A single sample gave rise to the 24 T cell receptor beta chains below, sequenced in a study of OX40 agonist ivuxolimab in advanced cancers. Clones were sequenced by immunoSEQ multiplex PCR, and TCRdb holds only the in-frame ones, with some missing. This sample has 130,000 or so clones; just under 95% occur once, and the top ten carry approximately 0.15%. This material consisted of CD4+ or CD8+ T cells sorted from blood, taken in a trial of the OX40 agonist ivuxolimab. These receptors were collected from an adult with an advanced solid tumor such as melanoma, head and neck, liver or kidney cancer.

The chain recombines TRBV14 with TRBJ1-2; D unresolved. V was cut by 3 bases and J by 7 bases, with 18 bases left in between. Germline assignment: CDR1 SGHDN and CDR2 FVKESK. The CDR3 covers 15 residues. The CDR3 nucleotides are TGTGCCAGCAGCCATCCCACGGAAGGGATTGCTGGCTACACCTTC. This translates into CASSHPTEGIAGYTF.

The rearrangement uses TRBV6-5 and TRBJ1-3; D remains unclear. V lost 2 bases and J lost 2, with 7 bases in between. CDR1 and CDR2 (germline): MNHEY, SVGAGI. This CDR3 has 14 amino acids. In nucleotides, the CDR3 is TGTGCCAGCAGTTACCAGGAGGCTGGAAACACCATATATTTT. Residues: CASSYQEAGNTIYF.

The CDR3 DNA sequence: TGTGCCAGCTCACCACCGGGACAGGGACGTGATGGCTACACCTTC. Residues: CASSPPGQGRDGYTF. The V and J genes are TRBV18 and TRBJ1-2; 9 bases match TRBD1. Looked up from germline, CDR1 is KGHSH and CDR2 is LQKENI. J gave up 6 bases and V 0 bases, and 5 bases lay outside the gene matches. The CDR3 spans 15 residues.

This chain connects TRBV6-6 to TRBJ1-1; D unresolved. This CDR3 contains 11 residues. V gave up 5 bases and J gave up 3 bases, with 4 bases separating them. The V gene's germline CDR1 is MNHNY and CDR2 SVGAGI (reference sequence). The CDR3 DNA sequence: TGTGCCAGCAGTAAGGACACTGAAGCTTTCTTT. Encoded protein: CASSKDTEAFF.

About this clone: At the DNA level, this CDR3 is encoded by other sequences in the same sample as well. The V call is TRBV29-1, the J call TRBJ2-5; possible D gene TRBD2, 7 bases. With 1 base removed from V and 4 bases from J, the gap between germline ends came to 16 bases. This CDR3 region has 15 residues. Germline CDR1 SQVTM, CDR2 ANQGSEA. The CDR3 nucleotides are TGCAGCGTTGAAGGTAGTGGGGGGGCAATAGAGACCCAGTACTTC. This sequence encodes CSVEGSGGAIETQYF. Full variable domain (rest looked up from reference TRBV29-1 and TRBJ2-5): SAVISQKPSRDICQRGTSLTIQCQVDSQVTMMFWYRQQPGQSLTLIATANQGSEATYESGFVIDKFPISRPNLTFSTLTVSNMSPEDSSIYLCSVEGSGGAIETQYFGPGTRLLVL.

The rearrangement uses TRBV9 and TRBJ2-1, with D possibly being TRBD2 (5 bases). Germline CDR1 and CDR2: SGDLS and YYNGEE. Trimming removed 0 bases at V and 5 bases at J, with 15 bases between. The CDR3 is 16 amino acids. The CDR3, as DNA: TGTGCCAGCAGCGTAGGTCGGGTCCCCGGGGACAATGAGCAGTTCTTC. Encoded protein: CASSVGRVPGDNEQFF.

This clone was seen a handful of times. The V call is TRBV2, the J call TRBJ1-2, with 7 bases identical to TRBD1. The germline V gene encodes CDR1 SNHLY and CDR2 FYNNEI. Losses at the gene ends were 6 bases for V and 9 bases for J; bases not matched to a gene: 10. This CDR3 has 13 amino acids. CDR3 sequence (DNA): TGTGCCAGCAGGCCCGGGAACAGGGGAAGCTACACCTTC. It specifies CASRPGNRGSYTF.

This clone has only a few counts. Other DNA sequences in this sample translate to the same CDR3. The rearrangement uses TRBV9 and TRBJ2-3; 8 nucleotides line up with TRBD2. Germline V gene sequence: CDR1 SGDLS, CDR2 YYNGEE. V dropped 2 bases and J dropped 2; count of bases not matched to a gene: 1. This CDR3 comprises 14 residues. CDR3 protein: CASSVSGTTDTQYF. CDR3 coding DNA: TGTGCCAGCAGCGTTAGCGGGACCACAGATACGCAGTATTTT.

The gene calls are TRBV21-1 and TRBJ2-1; no DNA check was done on the table's D call, TRBD2. TRBV21-1 is a pseudogene locus. The CDR3 covers 20 residues. The CDR3 DNA is TGTGCCAGCAGCTTAATTCGGACTAGCGGGAGCTTCCGCCGACAGGATGAGCAGTTCTTC. It codes for CASSLIRTSGSFRRQDEQFF.

J is TRBJ1-1 and V is TRBV19; no definite D call. This CDR3 has 16 amino acids. CDR1 and CDR2 (germline): LNHDA, SQIVND (reference sequence). V was cut by 0 bases and J by 3 bases, with 14 bases left in between. The CDR3 DNA follows: TGTGCCAGTAGTATAGAAAGGGTAAATCGGTACACTGAAGCTTTCTTT. The encoded protein is CASSIERVNRYTEAFF.

The chain carries TRBV18 and TRBJ2-7; D unclear. Germline CDR1 and CDR2: KGHSH and LQKENI. The length of the CDR3 is 13 residues. The V end lost 0 bases, the J end lost 3 bases, and 6 bases lay between the germline ends. The DNA for the CDR3 is TGTGCCAGCTCACCACCCCTGTTCTACGAGCAGTACTTC. Translating it yields CASSPPLFYEQYF.

This rearrangement joins TRBV5-4 to TRBJ2-7; 11 bases line up with TRBD1. CDR1 is SGHNT, CDR2 YYREEE, per germline (reference sequence). CDR3 length equals 15 residues. V lost 0 bases and J lost 5; bases outside the gene matches: 4. The CDR3 DNA sequence: TGTGCCAGCAGCTTGGGGGGACAGGGGGTGGACGAGCAGTACTTC. Protein sequence: CASSLGGQGVDEQYF.

In DNA, the CDR3 is TGCAGTGCAGCATCCATCACTGAAGCTTTCTTT. It encodes CSAASITEAFF. The chain has TRBV20-1 and TRBJ1-1; D call uncertain. The germline V gene encodes CDR1 DFQATT and CDR2 SNEGSKA (reference sequence). The CDR3 sequence is 11 residues long. The V and J ends lost 6 bases and 4 bases respectively, with 9 bases between them.

J is TRBJ2-5 and V is TRBV7-3; tentatively, D is TRBD2 (5 bases). CDR3 length equals 15 residues. From germline, CDR1 is SGHTA and CDR2 FQGTGA. V was cut by 0 bases and J by 8 bases, with 16 bases left in between. The CDR3 is CASSLTGDLQGTQYF. CDR3 coding DNA: TGTGCCAGCAGCTTAACGGGAGACCTCCAAGGAACCCAGTACTTC. The complete variable domain, with remaining parts taken from reference TRBV7-3 and TRBJ2-5, reads GAGVSQTPSNKVTEKGKYVELRCDPISGHTALYWYRQSLGQGPEFLIYFQGTGAADDSGLPNDRFFAVRPEGSVSTLKIQRTERGDSAVYLCASSLTGDLQGTQYFGPGTRLLVL.

The V gene is TRBV18, the J gene TRBJ1-1; 7 bases are a match to TRBD1. Germline CDR1 and CDR2: KGHSH and LQKENI. The CDR3 runs 14 residues. V shed 6 bases, J shed 6 bases, and the junction held 10 bases outside the gene matches. CDR3 loop: CASSFQGGWSEAFF. The CDR3 DNA reads as TGTGCCAGCTCCTTTCAAGGGGGCTGGTCTGAAGCTTTCTTT.

The chain has TRBV7-9 and TRBJ2-7; D is perhaps TRBD1 or TRBD2 (5 bases each). The CDR3 has 14 residues. Between the trimmed V and J ends, which lost 3 bases and 7 bases, there was a span of 16 bases. Germline lookup yields CDR1 SEHNR and CDR2 FQNEAQ (reference sequence). CDR3 protein: CASSFPTGPGEQYF. CDR3 coding DNA: TGTGCCAGCAGCTTCCCCACAGGCCCGGGGGAGCAGTACTTC.

The chain uses TRBV11-2 and TRBJ2-1, with 10 bases lining up with TRBD1. V trimming: 5 bases; J trimming: 1 base; junction bases outside the gene matches: 2. From germline, CDR1 is SGHAT and CDR2 FQNNGV. CDR3 size: 15 residues. The CDR3 DNA reads TGTGCCAGCAGCCAGGGACAGGGGTCCTACAATGAGCAGTTCTTC. Translation: CASSQGQGSYNEQFF.

The gene calls are TRBV18 and TRBJ2-7; D might be TRBD1 (6 bases). V gave up 5 bases and J gave up 7 bases, with 12 bases separating them. CDR1 is KGHSH and CDR2 is LQKENI in the germline V gene. CDR3 length: 12 amino acids. CDR3 in amino acids: CASSIQGWEQYF. DNA for the CDR3: TGTGCCAGCTCAATACAGGGTTGGGAGCAGTACTTC. The variable domain in full, with the rest retrieved from reference TRBV18 and TRBJ2-7, is NAGVMQNPRHLVRRRGQEARLRCSPMKGHSHVYWYRQLPEEGLKFMVYLQKENIIDESGMPKERFSAEFPKEGPSILRIQQVVRGDSAAYFCASSIQGWEQYFGPGTRLTVT.

The chain links TRBV7-9 to TRBJ2-4; D unresolved. This CDR3 is built from 14 residues. Germline assignment: CDR1 SEHNR and CDR2 FQNEAQ (reference sequence). V was clipped by 8 bases and J by 0 bases, with 11 bases between them. The chain's CDR3 is CASSQLGAKNIQYF. CDR3 nucleotide sequence: TGTGCCAGCTCTCAGCTGGGAGCCAAAAACATTCAGTACTTC.

The CDR3 DNA reads TGTGCCAGTAGTACCCTCGACAGGGCCCAAGAGACCCAGTACTTC. It is translated as CASSTLDRAQETQYF. This rearrangement joins TRBV19 to TRBJ2-5, with 7 nucleotides matching TRBD1. This CDR3 has 15 residues. The germline CDR1 and CDR2 sequences are LNHDA and SQIVND (reference sequence). The V and J ends lost 4 bases and 1 base, in that order; junction bases with no gene match: 6.

For the CDR3, the DNA is TGTGCCAGCCAATTGGGGTCCCGCACAGATACGCAGTATTTT. Amino acid sequence: CASQLGSRTDTQYF. This chain connects TRBV7-9 to TRBJ2-3; D is unclear. The V end lost 8 bases, the J end lost 1 base, and 13 bases lay between the germline ends. Germline V gene lookup returns CDR1 SEHNR and CDR2 FQNEAQ (reference sequence). CDR3 length: 14 amino acids.

V and J are TRBV21-1 and TRBJ2-1; the DNA was not used to check the table's D call, TRBD2. TRBV21-1 is recorded as a pseudogene. The CDR3 totals 16 residues. The CDR3 region is CASSTVPVEGYNEQFF. The DNA for the CDR3 is TGTGCCAGCAGCACCGTACCGGTTGAGGGATACAATGAGCAGTTCTTC.

This clone occurred once. The chain employs TRBV5-5 and TRBJ1-3; 10 nucleotides agree with TRBD1. V lost 2 bases, J lost 2 bases, and 7 bases stayed unmatched. Germline V gene data show CDR1 as SGHKS and CDR2 as YYEKEE (reference sequence). The length of the CDR3 is 17 residues. CDR3 region: CASSFLQTGGTGNTIYF. In DNA form, the CDR3 reads TGTGCCAGCAGCTTCCTACAGACAGGGGGCACTGGAAACACCATATATTTT.

The J gene is TRBJ2-1, the V gene TRBV5-4, with no clear D. Germline CDR1 is SGHNT and CDR2 is YYREEE (reference sequence). Between the trimmed V and J ends, which lost 3 bases and 6 bases, there was a span of 13 bases. The CDR3 runs 14 residues. The CDR3 is CASSSLPSFNEQFF. The DNA for the CDR3 is TGTGCCAGCAGCTCACTACCCTCATTCAATGAGCAGTTCTTC.